A single sample gave rise to the 19 T cell receptor beta chains below, sequenced in a study of blood T cell repertoires in COVID-19. The table came from immunoSEQ multiplex PCR; TCRdb's copy has only in-frame clones and leaves some out. The sample lists around 35,000 clones, around nine tenths occurring once. What was sequenced was peripheral blood. The receptors were sampled from a man between 60 and 75 years old with active COVID-19.

The chain has TRBV7-9 and TRBJ2-6, with D hard to call. The ends were cut back, 2 bases at V and 4 bases at J, with 9 bases in the middle. The CDR3 has 15 amino acids. Germline CDR1 SEHNR, CDR2 FQNEAQ (reference sequence). CDR3 sequence: CASSLSRSGANVLTF. In DNA form, the CDR3 reads TGTGCCAGCAGCTTATCTCGTTCGGGGGCCAACGTCCTGACTTTC.

The rearrangement links TRBV24-1 to TRBJ2-3, with 14 bases matching TRBD2. Per germline, CDR1 KGHDR and CDR2 SFDVKD. This CDR3 has 15 amino acids. Unmatched junction bases numbered 2, after V lost 9 bases and J lost 1 base. CDR3 sequence: CATGGLAGGTDTQYF. The CDR3 nucleotides read TGTGCCACCGGGGGACTAGCGGGAGGCACAGATACGCAGTATTTT.

V usage is TRBV9 and J usage is TRBJ1-1, with unresolved D. The CDR3 consists of 18 residues. Trimming shortened V by 0 bases and J by 1 base, and 19 bases separated the two germline ends. Germline CDR1 is SGDLS and CDR2 is YYNGEE. Here the CDR3 DNA reads TGTGCCAGCAGCGTAGCCGGGGAGGGCGCTGGGAAGAACACTGAAGCTTTCTTT. Its translation: CASSVAGEGAGKNTEAFF.

The chain recombines TRBV3-1 (or the pseudogene TRBV3-2) with TRBJ2-3; TRBD2 matches 10 bases. This CDR3 region has 17 residues. The germline CDR1 and CDR2 sequences are LGHDT and YNNKEL (reference sequence). With V trimmed by 1 base and J by 0 bases, 4 bases remained unmatched. The CDR3 loop reads CASSQGSGGFSTDTQYF. The CDR3 nucleotides are TGTGCCAGCAGCCAAGGTAGCGGGGGGTTTAGCACAGATACGCAGTATTTT.

This sequence joins TRBV19 and TRBJ1-1, with a possible D match to TRBD1 (6 bases). The germline V gene encodes CDR1 LNHDA and CDR2 SQIVND (reference sequence). The CDR3 is 14 residues long. Trimming removed 4 bases from V and 4 bases from J, with 13 bases in between. The CDR3 DNA sequence: TGTGCCAGTAGTACGGACAGAGGGGGCACTGAAGCTTTCTTT. The encoded protein is CASSTDRGGTEAFF.

The chain carries TRBV19 and TRBJ2-5, with 8 nucleotides matching TRBD1. The CDR3 spans 18 residues. CDR1 is LNHDA and CDR2 is SQIVND in the germline V gene (reference sequence). Trimming took 2 bases from V and 1 from J; bases not matched to a gene: 12. As DNA, the CDR3 is TGTGCCAGTAGTATAAGGCGGCTGGGGACAGGCCTCCAAGAGACCCAGTACTTC. This codes for CASSIRRLGTGLQETQYF. The whole variable domain, remainder taken from reference TRBV19 and TRBJ2-5, is DGGITQSPKYLFRKEGQNVTLSCEQNLNHDAMYWYRQDPGQGLRLIYYSQIVNDFQKGDIAEGYSVSREKKESFPLTVTSAQKNPTAFYLCASSIRRLGTGLQETQYFGPGTRLLVL.

The J gene is TRBJ2-7, the V gene TRBV5-8; D gene unclear. This CDR3 spans 12 amino acids. CDR1 is SGHTS, CDR2 YDEGEE, per germline. Trimming left V 1 base short and J 2 bases short, with 4 bases between. CDR3 sequence (DNA): TGTGCCAGCAGCTTGAATACCTACGAGCAGTACTTC. Protein: CASSLNTYEQYF.

This clone occurred once. The chain combines TRBV7-9 with TRBJ1-2; possible D gene TRBD1, 5 bases. Deletions cut 1 base from V and 4 bases from J, with 16 bases between. Per the germline V gene, CDR1 is SEHNR and CDR2 is FQNEAQ (reference sequence). This CDR3 spans 16 amino acids. The CDR3 coding sequence is TGTGCCAGCAGCTTAGGGAGTCAGGGTACCTTCTATGGCTACACCTTC. This translates into CASSLGSQGTFYGYTF.

The CDR3 protein is CASSFEGNTEAFF. CDR3 nucleotides: TGTGCCAGCAGTTTTGAGGGGAACACTGAAGCTTTCTTT. The chain is built from TRBV28 and TRBJ1-1; D is unresolved. The CDR3 sequence is 13 residues long. V was pared by 3 bases and J by 1 base, with 6 bases between. The germline V gene has CDR1 MDHEN and CDR2 SYDVKM. The complete variable domain, with remaining parts taken from reference TRBV28 and TRBJ1-1, reads DVKVTQSSRYLVKRTGEKVFLECVQDMDHENMFWYRQDPGLGLRLIYFSYDVKMKEKGDIPEGYSVSREKKERFSLILESASTNQTSMYLCASSFEGNTEAFFGQGTRLTVV.

The chain uses TRBV7-2 and TRBJ1-1; D perhaps matches TRBD1 (6 bases). The CDR3 contains 15 residues. Trimming left V 5 bases short and J 5 bases short, with 18 bases between. Germline loops: CDR1 SGHTA, CDR2 FQGNSA. CDR3 nucleotides: TGTGCCAGCAGCCCTGATTCGCAGGGGAGTACTGAAGCTTTCTTT. This gives the protein CASSPDSQGSTEAFF.

The chain has TRBV19 and TRBJ1-1; no clear D gene. The V and J ends lost 4 bases and 0 bases respectively, with 12 bases between them. Germline CDR1 is LNHDA and CDR2 is SQIVND (reference sequence). CDR3 length: 15 amino acids. The CDR3 loop reads CASSKSGTVNTEAFF. CDR3 DNA: TGTGCCAGTAGTAAGAGCGGCACAGTGAACACTGAAGCTTTCTTT.

For this clone: Additional DNA sequences in this sample encode the identical CDR3. This rearrangement joins TRBV18 to TRBJ2-5, with a possible D match to TRBD2 (5 bases). Trimming removed 3 bases at V and 2 bases at J, with 7 bases between. CDR3 length: 13 residues. Germline assignment: CDR1 KGHSH and CDR2 LQKENI. CDR3 nucleotides: TGTGCCAGCTCACCCGGGGTTCAAGAGACCCAGTACTTC. It translates to CASSPGVQETQYF.

The rearrangement joins TRBV6-6 to TRBJ1-1; 7 nucleotides match TRBD1. There are 14 residues in the CDR3. From germline, CDR1 is MNHNY and CDR2 SVGAGI (reference sequence). After removal of 5 bases from V and 7 bases from J, the junction contained 10 bases not matched to a gene. CDR3 DNA: TGTGCCAGCAGTCCGAACAGGGGCAGGGTTGAAGCTTTCTTT. This gives the protein CASSPNRGRVEAFF.

V is TRBV2 and J is TRBJ2-3, with 10 bases aligning to TRBD2. The CDR3 sequence is 15 residues long. V trimming: 5 bases; J trimming: 7 bases; junction bases outside the gene matches: 9. CDR1 is SNHLY, CDR2 FYNNEI, per germline. DNA of the CDR3: TGTGCCAGCAGTTTACTAGCGGGGTGGGGGAATACGCAGTATTTT. This encodes CASSLLAGWGNTQYF.

The V call is TRBV7-6, the J call TRBJ1-6; D not resolved. This CDR3 spans 15 amino acids. Looked up from germline, CDR1 is SGHVS and CDR2 is FNYEAQ. V shed 4 bases and J shed 6 bases, with 13 bases lying between them. CDR3 DNA sequence: TGTGCCAGCAGCTCCGGTGGAGGTCTTAATTCACCCCTCCACTTT. Its translation is CASSSGGGLNSPLHF.

This clone is termed medium-sized. The rearrangement links TRBV27 to TRBJ2-7; 8 bases fit TRBD2. The V gene's germline CDR1 is MNHEY and CDR2 SMNVEV (reference sequence). The CDR3 runs to 14 residues. Germline trimming cut 5 bases from V and 6 bases from J; bases unmatched to any gene: 9. The CDR3 spells CASSRPSGFGEQYF. CDR3 bases: TGTGCCAGCAGTCGACCTAGCGGGTTCGGCGAGCAGTACTTC.

The CDR3 region is CASSEDGTGGLYEQYF. Here the CDR3 DNA reads TGTGCCAGCAGCGAAGATGGGACTGGCGGACTTTACGAGCAGTACTTC. This rearrangement joins TRBV9 to TRBJ2-7, with D possibly matching TRBD2 (6 bases). V was shortened by 3 bases and J by 4 bases, with 20 bases between the two germline ends. The CDR3 covers 16 residues. Germline values: CDR1 SGDLS, CDR2 YYNGEE.

The CDR3 region has the DNA TGTGCCAGCGCTCGGGGGACAGGGGGGACTGAAGCTTTCTTT. It translates to CASARGTGGTEAFF. The chain is built from TRBV3-1 (or the pseudogene TRBV3-2) and TRBJ1-1; 11 bases fit TRBD1. V trimming: 8 bases; J trimming: 5 bases; junction bases outside the gene matches: 7. The CDR3 totals 14 residues. Germline assignment: CDR1 LGHDT and CDR2 YNNKEL (reference sequence).

This rearrangement joins TRBV6-2 or TRBV6-3 to TRBJ2-5; 7 positions agree with TRBD1. CDR1 is MNHEY, CDR2 SVGEGT, per germline. J was trimmed by 3 bases and V by 6 bases; bases with no gene match: 7. This CDR3 contains 14 residues. CDR3 amino acids: CASSRFDREETQYF. CDR3 bases: TGTGCCAGCAGCCGCTTCGACAGGGAAGAGACCCAGTACTTC.